This TCR beta chain derives from a study of T and B cells in COVID-19 patients. Across the whole study: Peripheral blood came from COVID-19 patients with active infection or after recovery. Most recovered patients had mild to moderate COVID-19 treated as outpatients. Critical illness requiring mechanical ventilation or extracorporeal membrane oxygenation affected 12 of 20 active-infection patients.

This clonotype was found many times. V dropped 2 bases and J dropped 1 base, with 9 bases sitting between them. Germline CDR1 and CDR2: MNHEY and SVGAGI. This CDR3 spans 15 amino acids. From blood, roughly 250-500 ng of genomic DNA served as TRB template. BIOMED2 TRB-A/B primer pools were used in multiplex TRB PCR. MiXCR, applied by TCRdb to the multiplex PCR reads, yields one record per CDR3 protein. In the table there are around 20,000 distinct CDR3 sequences, over 25% of which are singletons. This clonotype originated in a human donor who had recovered from COVID-19. J is TRBJ2-1 and V is TRBV6-5; possibly TRBD2 for D (5 bases). Material for sequencing was blood. The chain's CDR3 is CASSYRSGSYNEQFF. The CDR3 DNA reads TGTGCCAGCAGTTACAGGAGCGGTTCCTACAATGAGCAGTTCTTC.